A selection of T cell receptor beta chains follows, all from one sample in a study of T cell repertoires in cytomegalovirus infection. TCRdb itself ran the reads through MiXCR, one entry per CDR3 protein. The top ten hold around 8.7% of the sample, which has a few hundred thousand distinct CDR3 sequences, around 13% seen once. Sequenced material: PBMCs. The source is a human donor in good health (CMV status not recorded). Some clones in this sample may be carry-over from other donors' samples. CDR3s include the opening cysteine and the closing phenylalanine or tryptophan. A D gene is named only where the DNA matches it firmly. Clone size, where shown, is once, few, many, or a class for clones that have expanded.

j_call: TRBJ2-1
d_call: TRBD2
clone_size: few
v_call: TRBV6-2/TRBV6-3
cdr3_nt: TGTGCCAGCAGTGGGACTAGCGGGAGAGGTCCCTACAATGAGCAGTTCTTC
cdr3_aa: CASSGTSGRGPYNEQFF

j_call: TRBJ2-7
d_call: NA
clone_size: few
v_call: TRBV25-1
cdr3_nt: TGTGCCAGCAGTGATTCTGGCAGTTTTTACGAGCAGTACTTC
cdr3_aa: CASSDSGSFYEQYF

j_call: TRBJ1-6
d_call: TRBD1
clone_size: many
v_call: TRBV12-3/TRBV12-4
cdr3_nt: TGTGCCAGCAGGTGGACAGGGGATAATTCACCCCTCCACTTT
cdr3_aa: CASRWTGDNSPLHF

j_call: TRBJ2-1
d_call: NA
clone_size: NA
v_call: TRBV6-2/TRBV6-3
cdr3_nt: TGTGCCAGCAGTTACTTAAGAGACAATGAGCAGTTCTTC
cdr3_aa: CASSYLRDNEQFF

j_call: TRBJ2-3
d_call: NA
clone_size: few
v_call: TRBV3-1
cdr3_nt: TGTGCCAGCAGCCAAGACCCAATCAGTACGCAGTATTTT
cdr3_aa: CASSQDPISTQYF

j_call: TRBJ2-7
d_call: NA
clone_size: many
v_call: TRBV7-2
cdr3_nt: TGTGCCAGCAGCTTATGGGGGAACGAGCAGTACTTC
cdr3_aa: CASSLWGNEQYF

j_call: TRBJ1-2
d_call: TRBD1
clone_size: few
v_call: TRBV29-1
cdr3_nt: TGCAGCGTGAGGACAGGGGACTATGGCTACACCTTC
cdr3_aa: CSVRTGDYGYTF

j_call: TRBJ1-3
d_call: NA
clone_size: many
v_call: TRBV19
cdr3_nt: TGTGCCAGTAGTCTGGCTCTGTTATCTGGAAACACCATATATTTT
cdr3_aa: CASSLALLSGNTIYF

j_call: TRBJ2-1
d_call: TRBD2
clone_size: NA
v_call: TRBV19
cdr3_nt: TGTGCCAGTAGTACCGCTAGCGGGGGGGACTACAATGAGCAGTTCTTC
cdr3_aa: CASSTASGGDYNEQFF

j_call: TRBJ2-7
d_call: TRBD2
clone_size: NA
v_call: TRBV4-1
cdr3_nt: TGCGCCAGCAGCCAAGAACAAGCGGGGGGCTACGAGCAGTACTTC
cdr3_aa: CASSQEQAGGYEQYF

j_call: TRBJ2-2
d_call: NA
clone_size: NA
v_call: TRBV9
cdr3_nt: TGTGCCAGCAGCGTAGGCGCAGGGGCAGGCACCGGGGAGCTGTTTTTT
cdr3_aa: CASSVGAGAGTGELFF

j_call: TRBJ1-1
d_call: NA
clone_size: NA
v_call: TRBV28
cdr3_nt: TGTGCCAGCAGTTCTCTCGGGAACCCCATTCGGAACACTGAAGCTTTCTTT
cdr3_aa: CASSSLGNPIRNTEAFF

j_call: TRBJ2-1
d_call: NA
clone_size: few
v_call: TRBV5-5
cdr3_nt: TGTGCCAGCAGCTTGGGGATCTCCTACAATGAGCAGTTCTTC
cdr3_aa: CASSLGISYNEQFF

j_call: TRBJ1-1
d_call: NA
clone_size: NA
v_call: TRBV18
cdr3_nt: TGTGCCAGCTCACCATCAGGGGAGGTTGAAGCTTTCTTT
cdr3_aa: CASSPSGEVEAFF

j_call: TRBJ2-7
d_call: NA
clone_size: NA
v_call: TRBV20-1
cdr3_nt: TGCAGTGCTGAACCTCGGGGCCGCTCCTACGAGCAGTACTTC
cdr3_aa: CSAEPRGRSYEQYF

j_call: TRBJ2-7
d_call: NA
clone_size: few
v_call: TRBV10-3
cdr3_nt: TGTGCCATCAGGGACCACAGGGTTTTGTCGGGGGAGCAGTACTTC
cdr3_aa: CAIRDHRVLSGEQYF

j_call: TRBJ2-7
d_call: NA
clone_size: few
v_call: TRBV20-1
cdr3_nt: TGCAGTGCTAGAGATACGGGGGGCTCCCTTTTCTACGAGCAGTACTTC
cdr3_aa: CSARDTGGSLFYEQYF

j_call: TRBJ1-1
d_call: NA
clone_size: NA
v_call: TRBV11-1
cdr3_nt: TGTGCCAGCAGTCAGGGTACCAGCTACACTGAAGCTTTCTTT
cdr3_aa: CASSQGTSYTEAFF

j_call: TRBJ1-3
d_call: TRBD1
clone_size: many
v_call: TRBV7-2
cdr3_nt: TGTGCCAGCAGCTGGGGACGGGGAGGGGGCATCTCTGGAAACACCATATATTTT
cdr3_aa: CASSWGRGGGISGNTIYF

j_call: TRBJ1-1
d_call: NA
clone_size: few
v_call: TRBV28
cdr3_nt: TGTGCCAGCAGTTTTATAGCCCTGGGCATGAACACTGAAGCTTTCTTT
cdr3_aa: CASSFIALGMNTEAFF

j_call: TRBJ2-1
d_call: TRBD2
clone_size: few
v_call: TRBV5-1
cdr3_nt: TGCGCCAGCAGCATTAGCGGGTACAATGAGCAGTTCTTC
cdr3_aa: CASSISGYNEQFF

j_call: TRBJ2-7
d_call: NA
clone_size: NA
v_call: TRBV5-6
cdr3_nt: TGTGCCAGCAGCCAAAGGATCAGATCCGAGCAGTACTTC
cdr3_aa: CASSQRIRSEQYF

j_call: TRBJ2-3
d_call: TRBD2
clone_size: few
v_call: TRBV29-1
cdr3_nt: TGCAGCGGGCGGGGGGGCCTGACAGATACGCAGTATTTT
cdr3_aa: CSGRGGLTDTQYF

j_call: TRBJ2-2
d_call: NA
clone_size: NA
v_call: TRBV7-3
cdr3_nt: TGTGCCAGCAGCTCTACAGGGAGGGAGCTGTTTTTT
cdr3_aa: CASSSTGRELFF

j_call: TRBJ1-5
d_call: NA
clone_size: NA
v_call: TRBV2
cdr3_nt: TGTGCCAGCAGTGAAGCTGTCCTTCCCAAGGGGCGCAATCAGCCCCAGCATTTT
cdr3_aa: CASSEAVLPKGRNQPQHF

j_call: TRBJ2-7
d_call: NA
clone_size: NA
v_call: TRBV18
cdr3_nt: TGTGCCAGCTCACCAAATCCTCCCCCCTACGAGCAGTACTTC
cdr3_aa: CASSPNPPPYEQYF

j_call: TRBJ2-7
d_call: NA
clone_size: NA
v_call: TRBV11-2
cdr3_nt: TGTGCCAGCAGCCCTGGGCCGGGCGGATACGAGCAGTACTTC
cdr3_aa: CASSPGPGGYEQYF

j_call: TRBJ2-4
d_call: NA
clone_size: NA
v_call: TRBV29-1
cdr3_nt: TGCAGCGTCGGTCAGGGAGAGGACATTCAGTACTTC
cdr3_aa: CSVGQGEDIQYF

j_call: TRBJ2-7
d_call: TRBD2
clone_size: many
v_call: TRBV6-2/TRBV6-3
cdr3_nt: TGTGCCAGCAGGGGGGAGGGACTCCCCAAGGACTACGAGCAGTACTTC
cdr3_aa: CASRGEGLPKDYEQYF

j_call: TRBJ1-5
d_call: TRBD1
clone_size: many
v_call: TRBV12-3/TRBV12-4
cdr3_nt: TGTGCCAGCAGCAGGTTGCGATCCGGGACAGGGCTGGGACAGCCCCAGCATTTT
cdr3_aa: CASSRLRSGTGLGQPQHF

j_call: TRBJ1-1
d_call: NA
clone_size: NA
v_call: TRBV20-1
cdr3_nt: TGCAGTGCTAGCTGGCGGGGGAGGAACACTGAAGCTTTCTTT
cdr3_aa: CSASWRGRNTEAFF

j_call: TRBJ1-4
d_call: TRBD1
clone_size: many
v_call: TRBV7-2
cdr3_nt: TGTGCCAGCAGCAAAGGACAGGGGGCAGAAAAACTGTTTTTT
cdr3_aa: CASSKGQGAEKLFF

j_call: TRBJ2-1
d_call: NA
clone_size: NA
v_call: TRBV20-1
cdr3_nt: TGCAGTGCGGAGGGACTCAGTAGCTCCTACAATGAGCAGTTCTTC
cdr3_aa: CSAEGLSSSYNEQFF

j_call: TRBJ2-1
d_call: TRBD2
clone_size: NA
v_call: TRBV12-3/TRBV12-4
cdr3_nt: TGTGCCAGCAGTTTTTCTAGCGGGGGGGCGGTAGAGCAGTTCTTC
cdr3_aa: CASSFSSGGAVEQFF

j_call: TRBJ2-7
d_call: NA
clone_size: few
v_call: TRBV9
cdr3_nt: TGTGCCAGCAGCGCAGGGCATCCCTCCTACGAGCAGTACTTC
cdr3_aa: CASSAGHPSYEQYF

j_call: TRBJ1-6
d_call: TRBD1
clone_size: few
v_call: TRBV29-1
cdr3_nt: TGCAGCGTCGGGACAGGGGACTATAATTCACCCCTCCACTTT
cdr3_aa: CSVGTGDYNSPLHF

j_call: TRBJ2-3
d_call: NA
clone_size: many
v_call: TRBV7-2
cdr3_nt: TGTGCCAGCAGCTTAGATGCTACTAGCACAGATACGCAGTATTTT
cdr3_aa: CASSLDATSTDTQYF

j_call: TRBJ2-2
d_call: TRBD1
clone_size: once
v_call: TRBV11-2
cdr3_nt: TGTGCCAGCAGAATGCTTATGGGACAGGGAGGAACCGGGGAGCTGTTTTTT
cdr3_aa: CASRMLMGQGGTGELFF

j_call: TRBJ2-5
d_call: NA
clone_size: NA
v_call: TRBV9
cdr3_nt: TGTGCCAGCAGCTTATCAACAGGGAGGATCGGAGAGACCCAGTACTTC
cdr3_aa: CASSLSTGRIGETQYF

j_call: TRBJ2-3
d_call: TRBD2
clone_size: many
v_call: TRBV7-2
cdr3_nt: TGTGCCAGCAGCTTAACGCTAGCGGGGGCTGCAGATACGCAGTATTTT
cdr3_aa: CASSLTLAGAADTQYF

j_call: TRBJ1-5
d_call: NA
clone_size: NA
v_call: TRBV2
cdr3_nt: TGTGCCAGCAGTGGGGGTAGGGGCGGCTTTCAGCCCCAGCATTTT
cdr3_aa: CASSGGRGGFQPQHF

j_call: TRBJ2-5
d_call: TRBD2
clone_size: few
v_call: TRBV6-5
cdr3_nt: TGTGCCAGCAGTTCGAGGCTAGCGGGGTGGGCAGAGACCCAGTACTTC
cdr3_aa: CASSSRLAGWAETQYF

j_call: TRBJ1-2
d_call: NA
clone_size: NA
v_call: TRBV12-3/TRBV12-4
cdr3_nt: TGTGCCAGCAGTCAAACAGAGAGGTTCGGCTACACCTTC
cdr3_aa: CASSQTERFGYTF

j_call: TRBJ2-5
d_call: TRBD2
clone_size: many
v_call: TRBV7-3
cdr3_nt: TGTGCCAGCAGCTTAAAGGCTTTAGCGGGAAAGGAGACCCAGTACTTC
cdr3_aa: CASSLKALAGKETQYF

j_call: TRBJ2-7
d_call: NA
clone_size: few
v_call: TRBV29-1
cdr3_nt: TGCAGCGTTGCCGGGACAAAGGGCTCCTACGAGCAGTACTTC
cdr3_aa: CSVAGTKGSYEQYF

j_call: TRBJ2-7
d_call: TRBD2
clone_size: NA
v_call: TRBV6-6
cdr3_nt: TGTGCCAGCAGAACCCTTAGCGGGAGGTACGAGCAGTACTTC
cdr3_aa: CASRTLSGRYEQYF

j_call: TRBJ1-6
d_call: NA
clone_size: few
v_call: TRBV7-3
cdr3_nt: TGTGCCAGCAGCTGGGACGGTTATAATTCACCCCTCCACTTT
cdr3_aa: CASSWDGYNSPLHF

j_call: TRBJ2-3
d_call: TRBD2
clone_size: NA
v_call: TRBV27
cdr3_nt: TGTGCCAGGACTAGCGGGGGGGCTACAGATACGCAGTATTTT
cdr3_aa: CARTSGGATDTQYF

j_call: TRBJ2-7
d_call: TRBD2
clone_size: many
v_call: TRBV7-9
cdr3_nt: TGTGCCAGCAGCTTAGAGGGCGGGAGCGGGTCCTACGAGCAGTACTTC
cdr3_aa: CASSLEGGSGSYEQYF